This T cell receptor beta chain is from a study of cytomegalovirus exposure and HLA in healthy donors (dated by TCRdb to about 2017). About the investigation overall: An earlier analysis of some 620 of the donors reported 250 to 300 Gb of sequence data and around 110 million unique TCR beta sequences obtained from some 200 million T cells. An early release covering over 500 HLA-typed donors comprised approximately 300 gigabases of sequencing data and around 86 million unique TCR sequences. Among the roughly 370 genotyped donors, roughly 80% belonged to the genetic ancestry cluster associated with self-reported Caucasian donors. The study was designed to test whether signatures of past pathogen exposure could be identified by cataloging public T cell receptors. The study used immunosequencing to profile the T cell repertoires of around 600 subjects and linked those repertoires to cytomegalovirus serostatus. Besides the first cohort of approximately 670 subjects, a separate validation cohort made up of over 95 different subjects was used. To predict cytomegalovirus infection status, the study brought together high-throughput TCR immunosequencing, statistical association of individual TCRs with disease status, and machine learning. A later analysis re-examined previously published TCR beta repertoires from more than 600 donors and added high-resolution HLA genotyping to investigate patterns of TCR occurrence. The later analysis used no new phenotypic data to find candidate immune exposures, relying instead on TCR beta sequences and their occurrence across donors. An earlier analysis of some 600 of the donors applied high-throughput TCR beta sequencing to assess whether each TCR beta V gene segment acted as functional or pseudogenic. Alongside the repertoire data, information on donor age, sex, ethnicity and CMV serostatus was compiled. A later genetic analysis used genome-wide SNP genotypes for about 60% of the roughly 700 donors, treating that subset as a discovery cohort. Every discovery cohort repertoire had been produced on one sequencing platform. HLA typing included class I and class II loci at four-digit resolution. Typing coverage varied by locus: about 629-640 donors for A, B, C, DRB1 and DQB1; roughly 500 for DQA1; 600 to 610 for DPA1; more than 450 for DPB1. Roughly 5 DR-DQ haplotypes were treated as single units for association and clustering because of strong linkage in the cohort. Among roughly 400 genotyped donors of the cohort, an average of about 240,000 unique TCR beta nucleotide sequences were sequenced per donor, roughly 20% of them non-productive. Summary of the overall study and its limitations: A later analysis associated 16,951 TCR beta sequences with specific HLA alleles at a false discovery rate of 0.05. Most TCR sequences were observed very rarely across donors, whereas some public TCRs were present in many individuals. The presence/absence analyses assumed that sequencing depth was roughly uniform across donors, and that assumption may not be true. In vitro tests confirmed that a few of the cytomegalovirus-associated TCR beta chains recognize cytomegalovirus antigens. Linkage disequilibrium might explain the correlated functional status among segregating V segments, but an unknown experimental factor could not be excluded. When HLA alleles, especially DR and DQ, strongly co-occurred, attributing TCR associations to individual alleles was difficult. Around 16 rarely observed V segments, including chromosome 9 orphons, were excluded from the earlier analysis of about 500 of the donors because counts were too low. The sequencing pipeline was judged likely to have produced a cluster of highly shared sequence variants as a technical artifact. A further reported finding was that TCR beta sequences accurately predicted the HLA-A and HLA-B alleles for most subjects in the first cohort. In both the original and validation cohorts, the classifier was reported to diagnose cytomegalovirus status with high specificity and sensitivity. A total of fewer than 200 TCR beta chains were listed by the study as associated with cytomegalovirus. This cohort had only TCR beta chains sequenced, and the lack of alpha or paired-chain data limited which features could be detected. The authors suggested that the approach could potentially be generalized to other disease states and immunological phenotypes. In a later analysis, most CMV-associated TCR beta chains were found to appear HLA-restricted, with HLA associations seemingly driven largely by CMV exposure. Immune exposure information for the cohort was limited to CMV serostatus. In an earlier analysis of roughly 500 of the donors, most TCR beta V segments appeared in productive rearrangements about 87% or about 30% of the time, broadly matching IMGT annotations. According to a later analysis, parvovirus B19, influenza, CMV and Epstein-Barr virus appeared linked to several top co-occurrence clusters. Compared with equally common non-associated chains, HLA-associated TCR beta chains in a later analysis were more clonally expanded and had lower generation probabilities. In a later analysis, TCR association rates were found to vary across HLA loci, with the most associated TCRs seen for DRB1 alleles and the fewest for HLA-C alleles. A later genetic analysis associated a missense DCLRE1C variant with V-gene and J-gene trimming of TCR beta chains, and an independent cohort replicated the association. Because HLA typing was missing for some donors at each locus, association tests included only the typed subset. Compared with the roughly 670-donor mean, donors in an Asian-associated ancestry cluster had fewer N-insertions in productive TCRs, according to a later genetic analysis.

The receptor library was made with the immunoSEQ multiplex PCR assay. For the multiplex PCR, a mixture combining 60 forward primers for TCR Vbeta segments and 13 reverse primers for TCR Jbeta segments was used. A multiplex PCR assay on genomic DNA amplified the CDR3 region of rearranged TCR beta genes. Amplified TCR beta libraries were sequenced as 87-base-pair reads on the Illumina HiSeq System. Processing in the source paper ran as follows. Across the roughly 670 repertoires, a later analysis counted about 81 million unique TCR beta chains, some 11 million of which were shared by at least two donors. To remove PCR and sequencing errors, raw reads were error-corrected and collapsed into unique sequences using a nearest-neighbor algorithm that merged closely related sequences. V, D and J gene segments were assigned by aligning CDR3 sequences to IMGT reference sequences. Each retained sequence needed at least a six-nucleotide match to both a V gene segment and a J gene segment. A rearrangement counted as productive if the CDR3 had no stop codons and remained in frame with V and J, and every other rearrangement counted as non-productive. Following IMGT convention, CDR3 was defined as the stretch from the second conserved V-encoded cysteine up to the conserved J-encoded phenylalanine. In an earlier analysis of approximately 500 of the donors, sequences lacking an unambiguous match to a single V gene segment were excluded. An earlier analysis of roughly 590 of the donors called V segments functional above 56.7% productive rearrangements and segregating when the between-donor standard deviation exceeded 5%. To diagnose cytomegalovirus status from the catalog of TCR beta chain sequences, a statistical classification framework was built. A later analysis assigned V and J genes by comparing TCR nucleotide sequences with IMGT/GENE-DB human TR gene sequences. A later analysis assigned CDR3 sequences and most-parsimonious VDJ recombination scenarios with the TCRdist pipeline. In a later analysis, each TCR beta chain was defined by its CDR3 amino acid sequence together with its V-gene family, and reads without a unique V-gene family were excluded. In a later analysis, 500 to 700 highly shared, low-generation-probability nucleotide sequences were removed to address suspected cross-contamination and a sequencing artifact. For each public chain, a later analysis derived a clonal expansion index from normalized ranks of inferred template counts within each repertoire. In a later analysis, generation probabilities were computed with a VDJ recombination model fitted to out-of-frame rearrangements, and the resulting probabilities were checked against IGoR. Hypergeometric tests were used in a later analysis to score TCR-TCR, TCR-HLA and TCR-CMV co-occurrence, with a repertoire-size bias correction applied to the TCR pairs. In a later analysis, false discovery rates were estimated by permuting HLA or CMV assignments 20 times. In a later analysis, co-occurring TCRs were grouped using DBSCAN, and TCRdist sequence similarity was added for clustering within HLA-allele-positive subsets. Repertoires with fewer than 30,000 or more than 120,000 public chains, plus five repertoires with anomalous nucleotide sharing, were excluded from co-occurrence clustering. TCRdb's version of the immuneACCESS table is confined to in-frame rearrangements and falls short of the full clone set. An unresolved V gene accounts for under half of the shortfall where checked; the remainder is of unknown origin. D and trimming come from the DNA, and the V and J calls and clone size come from that table. Within this sample are some 180,000 clones, with around four fifths of them counted one time only. The top ten clones comprise under 2% of the sample.

Points on this clone: Its target antigen remains unknown. Per-base qualities were not stored, and no clone one base away is much larger.

The cohort consisted of 666 healthy bone marrow donors. All cohort members were sampled while nominally healthy, although unrecorded immune exposures were likely present. The donor tested CMV seronegative and was one of the 352 seronegative cohort members. A peripheral blood sample was collected from each donor, and TCR beta sequencing was performed on peripheral blood mononuclear cells. The Qiagen DNeasy Blood Extraction Kit was used to extract genomic DNA from the blood cell samples. The receptor was derived from a woman in her twenties or thirties in good health and CMV-seronegative. The sequencing input was PBMCs.

The DNA sequence follows: TGTGCCAGCAGCTTGACAGGGGAGTATGGCTACACCTTC. It codes for CASSLTGEYGYTF. The chain was built from TRBV7-9 and TRBJ1-2, and 8 bases in between align with TRBD1. V and J are trimmed by 3 bases and 5 bases, and the gene matches miss 2 bases of the junction. Including the terminal cysteine and phenylalanine, the CDR3 comprises 13 residues. Only the CDR3 DNA stays, 39 bases, in frame from base 1. CDR1 and CDR2, looked up from the germline V gene (reference sequence), are SEHNR and FQNEAQ.